Listed here are 31 T cell receptor beta chains from one sample, sequenced in a study of beta chain features in type 1 diabetes. Study observations and caveats: Shortening that was moderate but significant affected the TCRB CDR3s of Type 1 diabetes patients in all four CD4+ subsets.

Expressed TCRB transcripts were sequenced after all isolated RNA was converted to cDNA. The data were produced by immunoSEQ multiplex PCR, yet TCRdb's version contains in-frame clones alone and is incomplete. The table lists 150,000 or so clones, roughly 8% of them singletons. Their antigen targets remain unknown. The sample comprised central memory CD4+ T cells from blood. These receptors all stem from a woman aged 18-35 years with type 1 diabetes.

The chain employs TRBV5-6 and TRBJ2-7; D is unclear. Deletions cut 2 bases from V and 1 base from J, with 4 bases between. Germline V gene lookup returns CDR1 SGHDT and CDR2 YYEEEE. The CDR3 length is 12 residues. The CDR3: CASSFKSYEQYF. CDR3 DNA: TGTGCCAGCAGCTTTAAATCCTACGAGCAGTACTTC. The full variable domain, with the rest looked up from reference TRBV5-6 and TRBJ2-7, is DAGVTQSPTHLIKTRGQQVTLRCSPKSGHDTVSWYQQALGQGPQFIFQYYEEEERQRGNFPDRFSGHQFPNYSSELNVNALLLGDSALYLCASSFKSYEQYFGPGTRLTVT.

This clone came up a few times. The chain combines TRBV4-3 with TRBJ2-6; TRBD1 aligns across 7 bases. Germline V CDR1 and CDR2: LGHNA, YSLEER. The CDR3 covers 18 residues. Unmatched junction bases numbered 7, after V lost 0 bases and J lost 2 bases. The DNA for the CDR3 is TGCGCCAGCAGCCAAGACCTCGACAGGGCGACTGGGGCCAACGTCCTGACTTTC. Amino acids: CASSQDLDRATGANVLTF.

The table lists this clone with a few counts. The chain combines TRBV19 with TRBJ2-7; 13 nucleotides agree with TRBD2. Germline lookup yields CDR1 LNHDA and CDR2 SQIVND (reference sequence). V lost 6 bases, J lost 2 bases, and 7 bases stayed unmatched. The CDR3 has 16 residues. This chain's CDR3 is CASRGQGTSGTYEQYF. DNA of the CDR3: TGTGCCAGTAGGGGACAGGGGACTAGCGGGACCTACGAGCAGTACTTC. The variable domain in full, with the rest retrieved from reference TRBV19 and TRBJ2-7, is DGGITQSPKYLFRKEGQNVTLSCEQNLNHDAMYWYRQDPGQGLRLIYYSQIVNDFQKGDIAEGYSVSREKKESFPLTVTSAQKNPTAFYLCASRGQGTSGTYEQYFGPGTRLTVT.

The chain links TRBV18 to TRBJ2-7; TRBD2 matches 10 bases. Germline trimming cut 0 bases from V and 3 bases from J; bases unmatched to any gene: 2. Germline V CDR1 and CDR2: KGHSH, LQKENI. There are 15 residues in the CDR3. The CDR3, as DNA: TGTGCCAGCTCACCACCGGAGCGGGGGGGCTACGAGCAGTACTTC. This gives the protein CASSPPERGGYEQYF.

This clone was picked up a small number of times. This chain links TRBV30 with TRBJ2-1; D gene uncertain. The CDR3 spans 12 residues. Germline assignment: CDR1 GTSNPN and CDR2 SVGIG (reference sequence). The germline V and J ends were trimmed by 0 bases and 8 bases, with 8 bases remaining between them. The CDR3 DNA reads as TGTGCCTGGAGTGTACTTATCCATGAGCAGTTCTTC. This translates into CAWSVLIHEQFF. Based on the CDR3 plus reference TRBV30 and TRBJ2-1, the full variable domain is SQTIHQWPATLVQPVGSPLSLECTVEGTSNPNLYWYRQAAGRGLQLLFYSVGIGQISSEVPQNLSASRPQDRQFILSSKKLLLSDSGFYLCAWSVLIHEQFFGPGTRLTVL.

V and J are TRBV14 and TRBJ1-3; D not certain. V gave up 0 bases and J gave up 7 bases, with 7 bases separating them. Per the germline V gene, CDR1 is SGHDN and CDR2 is FVKESK. This CDR3 has 13 amino acids. This chain's CDR3 is CASSQEIRNTIYF. CDR3 nucleotide sequence: TGTGCCAGCAGCCAAGAGATTCGGAACACCATATATTTT.

This rearrangement joins TRBV6-4 to TRBJ1-5; D is undetermined. The CDR3 loop spans 21 amino acids. Trimming removed 2 bases from V and 3 bases from J, with 29 bases in between. In germline, CDR1 is MRHNA, CDR2 SNTAGT. CDR3 sequence: CASSDVSRVCAPLIYNQPQHF. In nucleotides, the CDR3 is TGTGCCAGCAGTGACGTCTCTCGGGTCTGTGCCCCTTTGATTTACAATCAGCCCCAGCATTTT.

This clone was observed a handful of times. The chain recombines TRBV10-3 with TRBJ1-4, with a possible D match to TRBD1 (6 bases). V was trimmed by 0 bases and J by 4 bases, leaving 9 bases between them. The germline V gene has CDR1 ENHRY and CDR2 SYGVKD. This CDR3 contains 15 residues. CDR3 DNA: TGTGCCATCAGTGAGTCGACAGGACTTAATGAAAAACTGTTTTTT. Translation gives CAISESTGLNEKLFF.

A remark on this clone: This same CDR3 is encoded by further DNA sequences in the sample. V gene TRBV27 combines with J gene TRBJ2-1, with TRBD1 identical over 9 bases. Per germline, CDR1 MNHEY and CDR2 SMNVEV (reference sequence). Trimming cost V 6 bases and J 4 bases; bases outside gene matches: 1. The CDR3 is 13 amino acids. For the CDR3, the DNA is TGTGCCAGCAGACAGGGGGCATACAATGAGCAGTTCTTC. Its translation: CASRQGAYNEQFF.

This clone was found a few times. The chain links TRBV4-3 to TRBJ2-1; 10 bases agree with TRBD1. With V trimmed by 4 bases and J by 7 bases, 7 bases remained unmatched. Germline V lookup: CDR1 LGHNA, CDR2 YSLEER. CDR3 length: 15 amino acids. Written as DNA, the CDR3 is TGCGCCAGCAGCCCCGAGGACAGGGGGTGGAATGAGCAGTTCTTC. Translation gives CASSPEDRGWNEQFF.

The chain couples TRBV4-3 to TRBJ2-2; 8 positions agree with TRBD2. The J segment lost 7 bases and the V segment lost 0 bases, leaving 4 bases of the junction unmatched. CDR1 and CDR2 from the germline V gene are LGHNA and YSLEER. The CDR3 loop spans 15 amino acids. DNA of the CDR3: TGCGCCAGCAGCCAAGAGGGCGGGAGGCTCGGGGAGCTGTTTTTT. It yields the protein CASSQEGGRLGELFF.

The chain employs TRBV27 and TRBJ1-4, with no clear D. Trimming removed 4 bases at V and 8 bases at J, with 14 bases between. This CDR3 is 14 amino acids long. Germline V gene sequence: CDR1 MNHEY, CDR2 SMNVEV (reference sequence). The CDR3 DNA is TGTGCCAGCAGTTCCCGACTCGGCGGGGAAAAACTGTTTTTT. Protein product: CASSSRLGGEKLFF.

This clone was seen only a few times. The chain joins TRBV5-6 to TRBJ2-3; the match to TRBD1 covers 8 bases. Trimming cost V 1 base and J 3 bases; bases outside gene matches: 1. The CDR3 length is 14 residues. The germline V gene encodes CDR1 SGHDT and CDR2 YYEEEE. The CDR3 loop is CASSLQGATDTQYF. The CDR3 nucleotides read TGTGCCAGCAGCTTGCAGGGGGCAACAGATACGCAGTATTTT.

The chain employs TRBV5-1 and TRBJ2-7; 12 bases are a match to TRBD2. Germline trimming cut 0 bases from V and 2 bases from J; bases unmatched to any gene: 6. CDR3 length: 17 amino acids. The germline gives CDR1 SGHRS, CDR2 YFSETQ. This CDR3 is CASSLGLAGDAAYEQYF. CDR3 DNA: TGCGCCAGCAGCTTGGGACTAGCGGGGGACGCGGCCTACGAGCAGTACTTC.

The chain links TRBV18 to TRBJ2-7, with D hard to call. Trimming took 3 bases from V and 3 from J, leaving 6 bases between them. The CDR3 has 12 residues. Germline V gene lookup returns CDR1 KGHSH and CDR2 LQKENI. The CDR3 sequence: CASSPSDYEQYF. Here the CDR3 DNA reads TGTGCCAGCTCACCCAGCGACTACGAGCAGTACTTC.

This clone appeared many times. Additional DNA sequences in this sample encode the identical CDR3. CDR3 in DNA: TGTGCCAGCAGCCTAGGACAGGGAACAGATACGCAGTATTTT. Encoded protein: CASSLGQGTDTQYF. The chain is built from TRBV7-2 and TRBJ2-3; TRBD1 agrees at 8 bases. Germline assignment: CDR1 SGHTA and CDR2 FQGNSA. Trimming cost V 5 bases and J 3 bases; bases outside gene matches: 4. This CDR3 has 14 amino acids.

This clone turned up a few times. The rearrangement joins TRBV2 to TRBJ1-2; 7 bases are shared with TRBD1. Germline V lookup: CDR1 SNHLY, CDR2 FYNNEI. This CDR3 spans 16 amino acids. V shed 8 bases, J shed 0 bases, and the junction held 12 bases outside the gene matches. In DNA, the CDR3 is TGTGCCAGCCCCACCCCGGGACAGAGTTCTAACTATGGCTACACCTTC. It encodes CASPTPGQSSNYGYTF.

This clone was seen only a few times. This chain joins TRBV30 and TRBJ1-5, with D possibly TRBD1 on 5 matching bases. This CDR3 has 14 amino acids. Germline CDR1 is GTSNPN and CDR2 is SVGIG (reference sequence). Trimming left V 2 bases short and J 0 bases short, with 8 bases between. The CDR3 protein is CAWSMGLSNQPQHF. As DNA, the CDR3 is TGTGCCTGGAGTATGGGGCTTAGCAATCAGCCCCAGCATTTT.

In DNA form, the CDR3 reads TGCGCCAGCAGCCAGGGTTCGGGACAGGGCTACGAGCAGTACTTC. This sequence encodes CASSQGSGQGYEQYF. The chain couples TRBV5-1 to TRBJ2-7; 9 bases map to TRBD1. The CDR3 runs to 15 residues. Trimming removed 4 bases from V and 3 bases from J; junction bases left unmatched: 8. In germline, CDR1 is SGHRS, CDR2 YFSETQ.

The chain has TRBV6-5 and TRBJ2-1, with unresolved D. Germline CDR1 and CDR2: MNHEY and SVGAGI. V lost 0 bases and J lost 0, with 6 bases in between. This CDR3 spans 15 amino acids. In DNA, the CDR3 is TGTGCCAGCAGTTACTCGTCTAGCTCCTACAATGAGCAGTTCTTC. Translation: CASSYSSSSYNEQFF.

The chain recombines TRBV25-1 with TRBJ1-2; D is possibly TRBD1 (6 bases). The CDR3 extends over 13 amino acids. Trimming left V 4 bases short and J 5 bases short, with 11 bases between. Germline V lookup: CDR1 MGHDK, CDR2 SYGVNS. The CDR3 sequence: CASSAQGQYGYTF. CDR3 nucleotide sequence: TGTGCCAGCAGTGCCCAAGGACAGTATGGCTACACCTTC.

CDR3 bases: TGTGCCAGTAACCGGGAGGGACAGATCTACAATGAGCAGTTCTTC. Residues: CASNREGQIYNEQFF. This chain uses TRBV19 with TRBJ2-1; a possible D gene is TRBD2 (8 bases). Germline-derived CDR1 and CDR2 are LNHDA and SQIVND (reference sequence). The CDR3 contains 15 residues. The V gene lost 7 bases and the J gene lost 3 bases, with 16 bases spanning the gap.

The V call is TRBV27, the J call TRBJ2-7, with 7 bases lining up with TRBD2. After removal of 1 base from V and 0 bases from J, the junction contained 3 bases not matched to a gene. The CDR3 length is 15 residues. Germline V gene sequence: CDR1 MNHEY, CDR2 SMNVEV (reference sequence). CDR3 DNA: TGTGCCAGCAGTTTATTCCCTAGCGGCTCCTACGAGCAGTACTTC. Encoded protein: CASSLFPSGSYEQYF.

This chain joins TRBV29-1 and TRBJ2-7, with 7 positions matching TRBD2. Germline loops: CDR1 SQVTM, CDR2 ANQGSEA. The CDR3 is 13 amino acids. V lost 4 bases, J lost 3 bases, and 6 bases stayed unmatched. In DNA form, the CDR3 reads TGCAGCGTTGGGGACTACCGGATCTACGAGCAGTACTTC. Its translation: CSVGDYRIYEQYF.

The chain links TRBV5-4 to TRBJ1-1; D may be TRBD1 (5 bases). The CDR3 runs to 13 residues. Germline assignment: CDR1 SGHNT and CDR2 YYREEE (reference sequence). V was cut by 4 bases and J by 8 bases, with 15 bases left in between. CDR3 nucleotide sequence: TGTGCCAGCAGCAAAGGGGAACTGAAGGAAGCTTTCTTT. It codes for CASSKGELKEAFF.

The chain has TRBV10-2 and TRBJ2-5; TRBD2 matches at 10 bases. V dropped 4 bases and J dropped 9; count of bases not matched to a gene: 2. There are 12 residues in the CDR3. Per the germline V gene, CDR1 is WSHSY and CDR2 is SAAADI. This CDR3 is CASSAGLASQYF. CDR3 nucleotide sequence: TGCGCCAGCAGTGCGGGACTAGCGTCCCAGTACTTC.

This rearrangement joins TRBV6-1 to TRBJ2-1, with 9 positions matching TRBD1. The CDR3 spans 13 residues. The V gene end was trimmed by 8 bases and the J gene end by 8 bases; junction bases not matched to a gene: 7. The germline V gene encodes CDR1 MNHNS and CDR2 SASEGT. In nucleotides, the CDR3 is TGTGCCAGCGTCCTTCGGACAGGGGATGAGCAGTTCTTC. Translation gives CASVLRTGDEQFF.

In this sample, this clone turned up a few times. The chain couples TRBV7-2 to TRBJ2-5; maybe TRBD2 (5 bases). The V and J ends lost 0 bases and 8 bases respectively, with 10 bases between them. CDR1 is SGHTA and CDR2 is FQGNSA in the germline V gene. CDR3 length: 13 residues. CDR3 DNA sequence: TGTGCCAGCAGCTTAGCGCCTCGGGAAACCCAGTACTTC. Protein sequence: CASSLAPRETQYF. Using reference TRBV7-2 and TRBJ2-5 for the parts outside the CDR3, the full variable domain is GAGVSQSPSNKVTEKGKDVELRCDPISGHTALYWYRQSLGQGLEFLIYFQGNSAPDKSGLPSDRFSAERTGGSVSTLTIQRTQQEDSAVYLCASSLAPRETQYFGPGTRLLVL.

The chain couples TRBV28 to TRBJ1-2, with TRBD1 matching 9 bases. The trim removed 3 bases at V and 7 bases at J, leaving 3 bases unmatched. The CDR3 totals 13 residues. Germline CDR1 is MDHEN and CDR2 is SYDVKM. The CDR3 here is CASSFRTGVGYTF. The DNA for the CDR3 is TGTGCCAGCAGTTTCAGGACAGGGGTTGGCTACACCTTC.

This clone was detected a few times. The chain has TRBV6-1 and TRBJ1-1; 8 bases map to TRBD1. J lost 0 bases, V lost 3 bases, and 6 bases had no gene match. CDR1 MNHNS and CDR2 SASEGT come from the germline V gene. This CDR3 comprises 16 residues. CDR3 nucleotide sequence: TGTGCCAGCAGTGACAGGGGGCGCGAGGTGAACACTGAAGCTTTCTTT. Its translation is CASSDRGREVNTEAFF.

In its sample, this clone was seen a few times. The CDR3 sequence is CAWSGASGFNEQFF. The DNA of the CDR3 is TGTGCCTGGAGTGGGGCTAGCGGGTTCAATGAGCAGTTCTTC. This chain connects TRBV30 to TRBJ2-1; 8 bases agree with TRBD2. The CDR3 has 14 amino acids. The germline CDR1 and CDR2 sequences are GTSNPN and SVGIG (reference sequence). V shed 1 base, J shed 6 bases, and the junction held 5 bases outside the gene matches.